One sample yielded the 30 T cell receptor beta chains listed below, sequenced in a study of Ad26.COV2.S vaccination and SARS-CoV-2 variants. Treatment denoted: some 20 received Ad26.COV2.S at low or high dose, single or two shots; a few received placebo; per-sample allocation not given. Collection of the samples took place on day 63 after the first injection of vaccine or placebo. Only in-frame clones appear in the TCRdb table, and some are missing; sequencing was by immunoSEQ multiplex PCR. Of about 680,000 clones in the sample, about 89% are singletons; the top ten hold approximately 1.5%. This material consisted of peripheral blood, taken in a trial of Ad26.COV2.S vaccine versus placebo. These receptors all come from a person between 18 and 65 years old who received the Ad26.COV2.S COVID-19 vaccine or a placebo.

The CDR3 coding sequence is TGTGCCTGGCAACAGGGTGGAGGAAACACCATATATTTT. It encodes CAWQQGGGNTIYF. The chain is built from TRBV30 and TRBJ1-3; D might be TRBD1 (6 bases). Germline V gene data show CDR1 as GTSNPN and CDR2 as SVGIG (reference sequence). Trimming removed 5 bases at V and 4 bases at J, with 12 bases between. The CDR3 has 13 amino acids.

This clone was observed a single time. J is TRBJ2-7 and V is TRBV19; no firm D call. Trimming removed 3 bases at V and 3 bases at J, with 21 bases between. The V gene's germline CDR1 is LNHDA and CDR2 SQIVND (reference sequence). This CDR3 is built from 17 residues. The CDR3 DNA follows: TGTGCCAGTAGTATTGGGTCCCCGGGCCAAAGGGACTACGAGCAGTACTTC. Translating gives CASSIGSPGQRDYEQYF.

The rearrangement joins TRBV7-2 to TRBJ2-4; possibly TRBD2 for D (7 bases). The CDR3 sequence is 14 residues long. Germline V gives CDR1 SGHTA, CDR2 FQGNSA. The V gene lost 5 bases and the J gene lost 10 bases, with 18 bases spanning the gap. CDR3 DNA sequence: TGTGCCAGCAGCCCAGACAGGAGGGGAGGGATTCAGTACTTC. This sequence encodes CASSPDRRGGIQYF.

This CDR3 reads CASSPGTLQYEQYF. In nucleotides, the CDR3 is TGTGCCAGCAGCCCCGGGACATTGCAATACGAGCAGTACTTC. V is TRBV6-5 and J is TRBJ2-7; D possibly corresponds to TRBD1 (6 bases). This CDR3 has 14 residues. Germline V gives CDR1 MNHEY, CDR2 SVGAGI. V lost 6 bases, J lost 4 bases, and 16 bases lay in between.

This clone came up a few times. This chain links TRBV19 with TRBJ2-7; the D gene is possibly TRBD1 (6 bases). Germline CDR1 is LNHDA and CDR2 is SQIVND (reference sequence). Trimming took 1 base from V and 3 from J, leaving 13 bases between them. The CDR3 covers 15 residues. CDR3 residues: CASSIGAGAGYEQYF. The CDR3 bases are TGTGCCAGTAGTATAGGAGCAGGGGCCGGCTACGAGCAGTACTTC.

This clone has a handful of counts. This rearrangement joins TRBV4-3 to TRBJ2-7; D tentatively reads TRBD1 or TRBD2 (5 bases each). Trimming cost V 0 bases and J 4 bases, with 13 bases left between them. The germline V gene encodes CDR1 LGHNA and CDR2 YSLEER. The CDR3 is 15 amino acids. In DNA form, the CDR3 reads TGCGCCAGCAGCCAAGAAGCTAGCAAGGGGTACGAGCAGTACTTC. Protein product: CASSQEASKGYEQYF.

This clone has a single count. The V gene is TRBV11-2, the J gene TRBJ1-4; TRBD1 might be the D (5 bases). Trimming removed 5 bases from V and 10 bases from J, with 23 bases in between. CDR1 and CDR2 from the germline V gene are SGHAT and FQNNGV. This CDR3 has 16 residues. DNA for the CDR3: TGTGCCAGCAGCCCCGGGACGGAGAAAGACATGGGAAAACTGTTTTTT. It codes for CASSPGTEKDMGKLFF.

The genes are TRBV19 and TRBJ2-3, with D possibly matching TRBD2 (6 bases). This CDR3 comprises 15 residues. V shed 5 bases and J shed 2 bases, with 14 bases lying between them. CDR1 LNHDA and CDR2 SQIVND come from the germline V gene (reference sequence). For the CDR3, the DNA is TGTGCCAGTAGTGGGACTTACCAACCCACAGATACGCAGTATTTT. Residues: CASSGTYQPTDTQYF.

This clone was found once. The chain has TRBV7-2 and TRBJ2-7, with TRBD1 identical over 12 bases. The junction had 17 bases not matched to a gene; V was cut back by 5 bases and J by 6 bases. Germline V gene data show CDR1 as SGHTA and CDR2 as FQGNSA. The CDR3 runs 18 residues. The CDR3 sequence: CASSRDRGRSVVSAEQYF. In DNA form, the CDR3 reads TGTGCCAGCAGCAGGGACAGGGGGCGTAGCGTAGTGTCCGCCGAGCAGTACTTC.

The chain is built from TRBV12-3 or TRBV12-4 and TRBJ2-2; D is ambiguous. CDR3 size: 13 residues. V was clipped by 6 bases and J by 5 bases, with 10 bases between them. CDR3 coding DNA: TGTGCCAGCAGGTTCGACCCAACCGGGGAGCTGTTTTTT. This codes for CASRFDPTGELFF.

Notes on this clone: Other DNA sequences of this sample code for an identical CDR3. The chain carries TRBV5-4 and TRBJ2-1; no clear D. This CDR3 region has 11 residues. Germline-derived CDR1 and CDR2 are SGHNT and YYREEE (reference sequence). Trimming left V 1 base short and J 8 bases short, with 4 bases between. The CDR3 region is CASSLSYEQFF. CDR3 coding DNA: TGTGCCAGCAGCTTGAGCTATGAGCAGTTCTTC.

This clone was detected only once. The rearrangement joins TRBV7-8 to TRBJ2-5, with 11 bases fitting TRBD2. J gave up 4 bases and V 7 bases, and 8 bases lay outside the gene matches. The CDR3 length is 15 residues. Germline V lookup: CDR1 SGHVS, CDR2 FQNEAQ. Here the CDR3 DNA reads TGTGCCAGCACATCTTTAGCGGGAGGGGGAGAGACCCAGTACTTC. It translates to CASTSLAGGGETQYF.

The V and J genes are TRBV7-2 and TRBJ2-7; the D gene is possibly TRBD1 (6 bases). CDR3 length: 16 amino acids. The ends were cut back, 1 base at V and 5 bases at J, with 18 bases in the middle. Germline assignment: CDR1 SGHTA and CDR2 FQGNSA. The CDR3 is CASSLDLAQGVHEQYF. In nucleotides, the CDR3 is TGTGCCAGCAGCTTAGACTTAGCACAGGGCGTACACGAGCAGTACTTC.

The chain is built from TRBV3-1 (or the pseudogene TRBV3-2) and TRBJ2-1, with 8 bases that match TRBD1. The CDR3 extends over 12 amino acids. Germline CDR1 LGHDT, CDR2 YNNKEL (reference sequence). V shed 5 bases and J 9 bases; nucleotides not matched to a gene: 3. CDR3 amino acids: CASSTQGVEQFF. The CDR3 DNA reads TGTGCCAGCAGCACACAGGGGGTTGAGCAGTTCTTC.

The V and J genes are TRBV11-2 and TRBJ1-1; no reliable D call. The germline gives CDR1 SGHAT, CDR2 FQNNGV. Trimming took 4 bases from V and 2 from J, leaving 8 bases between them. The CDR3 length is 13 residues. CDR3 DNA sequence: TGTGCCAGCAGCTCCTCCACTAACACTGAAGCTTTCTTT. Residues: CASSSSTNTEAFF.

The V and J genes are TRBV5-6 and TRBJ2-5, with D unclear. There are 13 residues in the CDR3. CDR1 is SGHDT, CDR2 YYEEEE, per germline. Between the trimmed V and J ends, which lost 1 base and 9 bases, there was a span of 13 bases. CDR3 nucleotides: TGTGCCAGCAGCTTGCAAGGGTTTCTCTCCCAGTACTTC. Its protein is CASSLQGFLSQYF. Full variable domain (outside the CDR3, taken from reference TRBV5-6 and TRBJ2-5): DAGVTQSPTHLIKTRGQQVTLRCSPKSGHDTVSWYQQALGQGPQFIFQYYEEEERQRGNFPDRFSGHQFPNYSSELNVNALLLGDSALYLCASSLQGFLSQYFGPGTRLLVL.

The chain uses TRBV6-5 and TRBJ2-5; no firm D call. Germline lookup yields CDR1 MNHEY and CDR2 SVGAGI. The CDR3 totals 11 residues. Trimming took 8 bases from V and 5 from J, leaving 9 bases between them. CDR3 in amino acids: CASAVEETQYF. CDR3 nucleotides: TGTGCCAGCGCGGTAGAGGAGACCCAGTACTTC.

The rearrangement links TRBV11-2 to TRBJ1-4; no clear D. Trimming took 5 bases from V and 5 from J, leaving 6 bases between them. This CDR3 region has 12 residues. Germline V gene sequence: CDR1 SGHAT, CDR2 FQNNGV. In DNA form, the CDR3 reads TGTGCCAGCAGCCCCCCAAATGAAAAACTGTTTTTT. Protein product: CASSPPNEKLFF.

This chain joins TRBV18 and TRBJ2-2, with D possibly being TRBD1 (6 bases). Looked up from germline, CDR1 is KGHSH and CDR2 is LQKENI. The V end lost 3 bases, the J end lost 2 bases, and 13 bases lay between the germline ends. This CDR3 is 16 amino acids long. The DNA for the CDR3 is TGTGCCAGCTCACCTCAGGACAGAATTAACACCGGGGAGCTGTTTTTT. Amino acid sequence: CASSPQDRINTGELFF.

The genes are TRBV6-5 and TRBJ2-1; 8 nucleotides match TRBD1. With V trimmed by 4 bases and J by 8 bases, 13 bases remained unmatched. The CDR3 has 16 amino acids. Germline V CDR1 and CDR2: MNHEY, SVGAGI. The CDR3 region is CASSFAPTGVFHEQFF. The CDR3, as DNA: TGTGCCAGCAGTTTCGCCCCGACAGGGGTTTTCCATGAGCAGTTCTTC.

The chain links TRBV10-3 to TRBJ2-7, with 9 positions matching TRBD1. Germline V CDR1 and CDR2: ENHRY, SYGVKD. This CDR3 has 15 amino acids. Germline trimming cut 7 bases from V and 3 bases from J; bases unmatched to any gene: 10. The CDR3 DNA is TGTGCCATCACTGAAGGGACAGGGAAGGGCTACGAGCAGTACTTC. It is translated as CAITEGTGKGYEQYF.

The chain joins TRBV5-4 to TRBJ1-1, with 7 bases identical to TRBD1. Germline-derived CDR1 and CDR2 are SGHNT and YYREEE (reference sequence). The CDR3 has 14 amino acids. J was trimmed by 9 bases and V by 6 bases; bases with no gene match: 14. CDR3 region: CASNLRGQAVKAFF. The CDR3 region has the DNA TGTGCCAGCAACCTTCGAGGACAGGCCGTGAAAGCTTTCTTT.

The chain couples TRBV19 to TRBJ2-2; 8 nucleotides line up with TRBD2. CDR1 and CDR2 from the germline V gene are LNHDA and SQIVND (reference sequence). The junction had 5 bases not matched to a gene; V was cut back by 5 bases and J by 0 bases. The CDR3 loop spans 16 amino acids. CDR3 nucleotide sequence: TGTGCCAGTAGTTCGCCGGGACTAGCGAACACCGGGGAGCTGTTTTTT. Its translation: CASSSPGLANTGELFF.

This chain joins TRBV6-5 and TRBJ2-5, with a tentative D call TRBD1 (5 bases). With 0 bases removed from V and 6 bases from J, the gap between germline ends came to 11 bases. CDR1 is MNHEY and CDR2 is SVGAGI in the germline V gene. The CDR3 sequence is 14 residues long. The CDR3 DNA reads as TGTGCCAGCAGTTACTCTCAGGGTTTGAAGACCCAGTACTTC. This encodes CASSYSQGLKTQYF.

On this clone itself: Relative to the germline gene, one junction end is altered; a read error may explain this. This chain links TRBV9 with TRBJ1-1, with a tentative D call TRBD1 (5 bases). The CDR3 totals 8 residues. In germline, CDR1 is SGDLS, CDR2 YYNGEE. Here the CDR3 reads CPWGGYPF. CDR3 nucleotides: TGTCCTTGGGGGGGTTATCCCTTT.

The V and J genes are TRBV5-5 and TRBJ1-1; D remains ambiguous. The V end lost 0 bases, the J end lost 1 base, and 7 bases lay between the germline ends. Looked up from germline, CDR1 is SGHKS and CDR2 is YYEKEE (reference sequence). CDR3 size: 14 residues. CDR3 amino acids: CASSLVGKNTEAFF. Here the CDR3 DNA reads TGTGCCAGCAGCTTGGTTGGCAAGAACACTGAAGCTTTCTTT.

The chain is built from TRBV12-3 or TRBV12-4 and TRBJ1-1, with D tentatively TRBD1 (5 bases). Trimming stripped 1 base from V and 11 bases from J, with 11 bases between. This CDR3 is 12 amino acids long. CDR3: CASSLVGPGAFF. DNA for the CDR3: TGTGCCAGCAGTTTAGTAGGTCCAGGGGCTTTCTTT.

The rearrangement links TRBV3-1 (or the pseudogene TRBV3-2) to TRBJ1-3, with D unclear. V dropped 2 bases and J dropped 8 bases, with 10 bases sitting between them. Germline loops: CDR1 LGHDT, CDR2 YNNKEL (reference sequence). This CDR3 region has 13 residues. The DNA of the CDR3 is TGTGCCAGCAGCCAACGAACTAGGGACACCATATATTTT. Translation: CASSQRTRDTIYF.

CDR3 coding DNA: TGTGCCAGCATGCCTCGGTCAAATGAGCAGTTCTTC. It is translated as CASMPRSNEQFF. The V and J genes are TRBV6-5 and TRBJ2-1, with D uncertain. V lost 7 bases and J lost 7, with 11 bases in between. CDR3 length: 12 amino acids. Germline CDR1 MNHEY, CDR2 SVGAGI.

This clone has only one observation. Additional DNA sequences in this sample encode the identical CDR3. This chain uses TRBV12-3 or TRBV12-4 with TRBJ1-2; TRBD1 matches at 8 bases. This CDR3 spans 13 amino acids. The V segment lost 6 bases and the J segment 5 bases; nucleotides outside the gene matches: 5. Written as DNA, the CDR3 is TGTGCCAGCAGCTCAGGACAGGGATATGGCTACACCTTC. It encodes CASSSGQGYGYTF.